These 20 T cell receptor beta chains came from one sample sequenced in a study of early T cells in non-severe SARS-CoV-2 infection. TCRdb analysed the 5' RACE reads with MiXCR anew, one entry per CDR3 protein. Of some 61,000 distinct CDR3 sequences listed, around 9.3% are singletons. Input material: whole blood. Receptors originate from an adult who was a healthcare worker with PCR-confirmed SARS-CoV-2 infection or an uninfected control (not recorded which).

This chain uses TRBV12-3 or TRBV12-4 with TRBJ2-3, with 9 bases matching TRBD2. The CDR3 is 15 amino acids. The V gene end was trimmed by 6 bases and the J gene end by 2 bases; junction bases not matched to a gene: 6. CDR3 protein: CASSPLAGFTDTQYF. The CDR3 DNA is TGTGCCAGCAGCCCGCTAGCGGGGTTCACAGATACGCAGTATTTT.

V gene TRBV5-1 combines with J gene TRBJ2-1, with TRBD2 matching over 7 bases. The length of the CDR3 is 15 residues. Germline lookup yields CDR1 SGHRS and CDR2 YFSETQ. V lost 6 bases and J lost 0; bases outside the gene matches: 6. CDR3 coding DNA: TGCGCCAGCACCCTGGGCGGGAGCTCCTACAATGAGCAGTTCTTC. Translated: CASTLGGSSYNEQFF.

The CDR3 region is CASSANAGVGNTIYF. The DNA for the CDR3 is TGTGCCAGCAGTGCGAATGCTGGGGTCGGAAACACCATATATTTT. The gene calls are TRBV6-4 and TRBJ1-3, with D uncertain. This CDR3 spans 15 amino acids. The V gene's germline CDR1 is MRHNA and CDR2 SNTAGT. V shed 4 bases and J shed 4 bases, with 14 bases lying between them.

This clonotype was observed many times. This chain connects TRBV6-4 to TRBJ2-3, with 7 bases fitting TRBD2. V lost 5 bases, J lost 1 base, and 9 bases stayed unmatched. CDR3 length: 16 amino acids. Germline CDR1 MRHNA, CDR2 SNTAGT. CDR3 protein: CASSYQSGVGTDTQYF. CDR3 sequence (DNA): TGTGCCAGCAGTTATCAGAGCGGGGTCGGCACAGATACGCAGTATTTT.

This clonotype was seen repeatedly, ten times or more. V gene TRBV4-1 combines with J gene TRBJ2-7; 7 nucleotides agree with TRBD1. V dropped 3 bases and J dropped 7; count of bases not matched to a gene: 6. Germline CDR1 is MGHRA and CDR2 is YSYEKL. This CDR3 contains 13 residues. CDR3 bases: TGCGCCAGCAGCCAGGGACAGTCGCGTGAGCAGTACTTC. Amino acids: CASSQGQSREQYF.

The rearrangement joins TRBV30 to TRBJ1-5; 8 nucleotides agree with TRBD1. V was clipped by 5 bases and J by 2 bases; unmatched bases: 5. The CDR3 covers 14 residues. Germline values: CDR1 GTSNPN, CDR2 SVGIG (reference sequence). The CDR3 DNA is TGTGCCTGGGACAGGGGATCCGGCAATCAGCCCCAGCATTTT. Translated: CAWDRGSGNQPQHF.

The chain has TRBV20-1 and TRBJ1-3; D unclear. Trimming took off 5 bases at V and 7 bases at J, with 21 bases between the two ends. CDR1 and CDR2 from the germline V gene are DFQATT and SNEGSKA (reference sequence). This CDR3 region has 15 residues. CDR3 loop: CSAPPDPDGGNTIYF. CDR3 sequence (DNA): TGCAGTGCTCCTCCTGACCCCGACGGAGGGAACACCATATATTTT.

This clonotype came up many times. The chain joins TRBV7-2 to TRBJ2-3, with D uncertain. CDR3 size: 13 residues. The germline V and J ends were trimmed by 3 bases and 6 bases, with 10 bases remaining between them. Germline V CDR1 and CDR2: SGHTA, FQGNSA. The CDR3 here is CASSFARRDTQYF. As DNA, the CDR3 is TGTGCCAGCAGCTTCGCCCGCCGGGATACGCAGTATTTT.

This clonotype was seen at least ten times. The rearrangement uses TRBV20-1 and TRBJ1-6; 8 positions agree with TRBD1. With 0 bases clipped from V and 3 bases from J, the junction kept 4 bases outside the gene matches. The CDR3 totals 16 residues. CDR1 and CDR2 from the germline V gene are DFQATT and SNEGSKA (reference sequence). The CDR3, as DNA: TGCAGTGCTAGAGATGGACAGGGCTTCTATAATTCACCCCTCCACTTT. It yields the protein CSARDGQGFYNSPLHF.

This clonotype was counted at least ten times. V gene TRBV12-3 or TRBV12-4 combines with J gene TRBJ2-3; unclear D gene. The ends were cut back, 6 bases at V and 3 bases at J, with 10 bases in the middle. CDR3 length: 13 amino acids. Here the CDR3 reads CASRGHGTDTQYF. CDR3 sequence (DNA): TGTGCCAGCAGGGGCCATGGAACAGATACGCAGTATTTT.

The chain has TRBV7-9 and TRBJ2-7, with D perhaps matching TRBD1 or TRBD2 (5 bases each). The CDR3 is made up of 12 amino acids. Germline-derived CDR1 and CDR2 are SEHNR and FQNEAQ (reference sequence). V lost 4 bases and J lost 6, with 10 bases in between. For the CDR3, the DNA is TGTGCCAGCAGCTGGGCTGGGGGCGAGCAGTACTTC. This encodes CASSWAGGEQYF.

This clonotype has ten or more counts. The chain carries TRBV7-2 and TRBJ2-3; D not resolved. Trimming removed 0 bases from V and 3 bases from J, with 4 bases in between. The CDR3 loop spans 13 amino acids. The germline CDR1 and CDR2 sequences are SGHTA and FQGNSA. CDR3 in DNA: TGTGCCAGCAGCTTAGCTAGGACAGATACGCAGTATTTT. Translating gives CASSLARTDTQYF.

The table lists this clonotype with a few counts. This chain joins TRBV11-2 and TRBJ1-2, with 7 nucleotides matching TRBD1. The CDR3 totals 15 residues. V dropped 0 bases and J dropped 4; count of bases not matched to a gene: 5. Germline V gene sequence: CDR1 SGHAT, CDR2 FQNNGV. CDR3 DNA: TGTGCCAGCAGCTTAGACCGACAGGGAAGCTATGGCTACACCTTC. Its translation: CASSLDRQGSYGYTF. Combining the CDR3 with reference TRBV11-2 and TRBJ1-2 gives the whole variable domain EAGVAQSPRYKIIEKRQSVAFWCNPISGHATLYWYQQILGQGPKLLIQFQNNGVVDDSQLPKDRFSAERLKGVDSTLKIQPAKLEDSAVYLCASSLDRQGSYGYTFGSGTRLTVV.

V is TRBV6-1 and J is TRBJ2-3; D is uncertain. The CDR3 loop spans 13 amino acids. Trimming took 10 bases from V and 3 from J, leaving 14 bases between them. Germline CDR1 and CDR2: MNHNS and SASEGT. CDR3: CATSDGPTDTQYF. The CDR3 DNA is TGTGCCACCTCCGACGGGCCGACAGATACGCAGTATTTT.

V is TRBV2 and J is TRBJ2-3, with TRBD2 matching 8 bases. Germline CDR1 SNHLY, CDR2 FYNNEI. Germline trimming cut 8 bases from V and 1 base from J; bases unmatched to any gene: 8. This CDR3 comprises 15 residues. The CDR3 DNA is TGTGCCAGCTCGAGGGCGGGGGGAGGCACAGATACGCAGTATTTT. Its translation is CASSRAGGGTDTQYF.

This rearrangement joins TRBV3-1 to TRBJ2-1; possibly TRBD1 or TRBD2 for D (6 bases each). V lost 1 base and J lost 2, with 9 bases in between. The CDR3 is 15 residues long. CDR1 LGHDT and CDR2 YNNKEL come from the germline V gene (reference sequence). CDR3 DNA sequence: TGTGCCAGCAGCCAAGGGAGGGGGACCTACAATGAGCAGTTCTTC. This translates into CASSQGRGTYNEQFF.

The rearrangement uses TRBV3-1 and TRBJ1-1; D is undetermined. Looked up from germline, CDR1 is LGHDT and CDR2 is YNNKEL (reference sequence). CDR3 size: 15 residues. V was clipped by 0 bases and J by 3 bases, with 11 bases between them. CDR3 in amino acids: CASSQEPRSDTEAFF. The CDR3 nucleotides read TGTGCCAGCAGCCAAGAGCCGAGATCAGACACTGAAGCTTTCTTT. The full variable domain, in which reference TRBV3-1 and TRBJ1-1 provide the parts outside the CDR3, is DTAVSQTPKYLVTQMGNDKSIKCEQNLGHDTMYWYKQDSKKFLKIMFSYNNKELIINETVPNRFSPKSPDKAHLNLHINSLELGDSAVYFCASSQEPRSDTEAFFGQGTRLTVV.

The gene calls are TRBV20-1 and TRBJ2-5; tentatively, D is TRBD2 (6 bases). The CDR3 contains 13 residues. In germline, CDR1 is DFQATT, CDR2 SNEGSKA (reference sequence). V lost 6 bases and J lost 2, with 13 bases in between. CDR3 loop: CSAGGGAQETQYF. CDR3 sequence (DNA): TGCAGTGCGGGTGGAGGGGCTCAAGAGACCCAGTACTTC.

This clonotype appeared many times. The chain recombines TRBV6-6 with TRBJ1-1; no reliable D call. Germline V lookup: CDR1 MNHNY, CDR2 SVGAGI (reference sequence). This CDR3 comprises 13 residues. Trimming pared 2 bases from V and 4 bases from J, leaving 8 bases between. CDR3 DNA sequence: TGTGCCAGCAGTTACCCCCAGAGCACTGAAGCTTTCTTT. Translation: CASSYPQSTEAFF.

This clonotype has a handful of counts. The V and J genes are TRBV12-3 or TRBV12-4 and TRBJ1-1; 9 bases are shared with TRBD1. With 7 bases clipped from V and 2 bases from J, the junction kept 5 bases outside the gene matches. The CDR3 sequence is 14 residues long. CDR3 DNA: TGTGCCAGCAAGGGGGACAGGGCAAACACTGAAGCTTTCTTT. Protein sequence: CASKGDRANTEAFF.